This record covers a single T cell receptor beta chain. Its cognate antigen is unknown. This sample was taken from a study of identical twins. Study results and caveats: Abundant cord blood beta clonotypes carried fewer insertions; memory repertoires showed none.

From the 5' RACE reads, TCRdb called clonotypes with MiXCR, one entry per CDR3 protein. The sample contains around 470,000 distinct CDR3 sequences, 13% to 15% of which appear only once. Each donor (without exception) was a healthy Caucasian. J gave up 3 bases and V 1 base, and 4 bases lay outside the gene matches. The CDR3 extends over 14 amino acids. Germline-derived CDR1 and CDR2 are GTSNPN and SVGIG (reference sequence). The same data also contributed to another study, on yellow fever vaccine responses in identical twins.

Sequenced material: CD4+ T cells sorted from blood. This clonotype was obtained from a woman aged 18-35 years in good health. The rearrangement links TRBV30 to TRBJ2-7, with 9 bases fitting TRBD1. CDR3: CAWSDRTGVYEQYF. The CDR3 DNA sequence: TGTGCCTGGAGTGACAGGACAGGGGTCTACGAGCAGTACTTC.